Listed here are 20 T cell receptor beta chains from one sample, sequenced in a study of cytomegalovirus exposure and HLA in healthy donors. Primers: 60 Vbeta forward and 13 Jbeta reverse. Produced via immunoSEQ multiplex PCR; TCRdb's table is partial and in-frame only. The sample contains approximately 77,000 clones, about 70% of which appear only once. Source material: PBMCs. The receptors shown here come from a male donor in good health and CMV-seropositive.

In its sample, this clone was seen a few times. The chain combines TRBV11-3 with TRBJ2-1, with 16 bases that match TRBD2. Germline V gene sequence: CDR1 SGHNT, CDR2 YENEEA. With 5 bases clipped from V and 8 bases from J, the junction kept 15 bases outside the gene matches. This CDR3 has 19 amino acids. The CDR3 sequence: CASSPGTSGGAMEVDEQFF. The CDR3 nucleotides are TGTGCCAGCAGCCCCGGGACTAGCGGGGGGGCAATGGAGGTAGATGAGCAGTTCTTC.

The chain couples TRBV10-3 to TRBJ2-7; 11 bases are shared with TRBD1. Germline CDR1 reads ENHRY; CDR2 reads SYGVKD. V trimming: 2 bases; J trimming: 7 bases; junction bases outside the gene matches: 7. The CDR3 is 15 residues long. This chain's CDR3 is CAISERGQGAREQYF. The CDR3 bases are TGTGCCATCAGTGAGCGAGGACAGGGGGCGAGGGAGCAGTACTTC.

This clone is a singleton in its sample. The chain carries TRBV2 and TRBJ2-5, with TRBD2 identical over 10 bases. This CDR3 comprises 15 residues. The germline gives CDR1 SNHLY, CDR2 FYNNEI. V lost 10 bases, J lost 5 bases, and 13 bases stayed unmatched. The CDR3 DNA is TGTGCCAACAAGCGGGAGGGCCTTCAACCCGAGACCCAGTACTTC. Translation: CANKREGLQPETQYF.

For the CDR3, the DNA is TGCGCCAGCAGCCAAGATCGGGGGACCCAGTACTTC. This gives the protein CASSQDRGTQYF. This chain connects TRBV4-3 to TRBJ2-5, with D tentatively TRBD2 (5 bases). This CDR3 region has 12 residues. CDR1 and CDR2 from the germline V gene are LGHNA and YSLEER. V lost 0 bases and J 7 bases, leaving 6 bases between the germline ends.

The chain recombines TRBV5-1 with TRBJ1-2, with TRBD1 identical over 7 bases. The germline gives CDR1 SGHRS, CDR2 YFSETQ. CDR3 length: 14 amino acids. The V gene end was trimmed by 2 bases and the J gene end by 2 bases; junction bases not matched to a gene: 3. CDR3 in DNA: TGCGCCAGCAGCTTAACACAGGGGAACTATGGCTACACCTTC. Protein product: CASSLTQGNYGYTF. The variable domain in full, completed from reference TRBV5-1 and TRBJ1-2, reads KAGVTQTPRYLIKTRGQQVTLSCSPISGHRSVSWYQQTPGQGLQFLFEYFSETQRNKGNFPGRFSGRQFSNSRSEMNVSTLELGDSALYLCASSLTQGNYGYTFGSGTRLTVV.

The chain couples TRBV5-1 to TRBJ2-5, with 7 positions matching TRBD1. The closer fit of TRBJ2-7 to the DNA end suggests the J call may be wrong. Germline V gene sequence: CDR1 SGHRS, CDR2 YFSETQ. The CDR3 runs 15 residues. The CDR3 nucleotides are TGCGCCAGCAGCTTGGTGGGGGACAGCTCCTACGAGCAGTACTTC. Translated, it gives CASSLVGDSSYEQYF.

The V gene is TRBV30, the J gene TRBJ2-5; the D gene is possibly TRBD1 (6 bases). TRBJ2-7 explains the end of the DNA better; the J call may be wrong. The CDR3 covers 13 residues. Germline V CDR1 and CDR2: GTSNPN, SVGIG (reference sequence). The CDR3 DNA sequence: TGTGCCTGGACTTTCGAACAGGGCTACGAGCAGTACTTC. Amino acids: CAWTFEQGYEQYF.

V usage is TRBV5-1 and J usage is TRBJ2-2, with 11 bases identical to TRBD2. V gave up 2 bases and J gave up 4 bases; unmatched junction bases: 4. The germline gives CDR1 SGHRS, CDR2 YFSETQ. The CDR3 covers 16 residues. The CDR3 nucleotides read TGCGCCAGCAGCTTTAGCGGGGGGGCCGGCACCGGGGAGCTGTTTTTT. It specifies CASSFSGGAGTGELFF.

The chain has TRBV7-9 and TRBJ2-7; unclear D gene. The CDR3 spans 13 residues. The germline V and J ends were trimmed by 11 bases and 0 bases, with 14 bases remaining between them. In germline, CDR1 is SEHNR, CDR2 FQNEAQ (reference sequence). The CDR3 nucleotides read TGTGCCCCCTCCGCCCTGAGCTCCTACGAGCAGTACTTC. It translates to CAPSALSSYEQYF.

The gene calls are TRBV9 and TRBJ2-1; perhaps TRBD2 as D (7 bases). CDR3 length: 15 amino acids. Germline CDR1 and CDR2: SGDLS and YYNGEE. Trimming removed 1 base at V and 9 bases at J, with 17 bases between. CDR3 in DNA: TGTGCCAGCAGCGTAAGGGGGGGGGCCGATTTTGAGCAGTTCTTC. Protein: CASSVRGGADFEQFF.

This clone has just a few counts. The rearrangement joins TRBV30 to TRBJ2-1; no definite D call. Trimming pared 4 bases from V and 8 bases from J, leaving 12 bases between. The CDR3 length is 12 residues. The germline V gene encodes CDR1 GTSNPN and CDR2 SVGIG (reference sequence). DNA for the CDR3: TGTGCCTGGAATGTCAATCAGGATGAGCAGTTCTTC. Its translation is CAWNVNQDEQFF.

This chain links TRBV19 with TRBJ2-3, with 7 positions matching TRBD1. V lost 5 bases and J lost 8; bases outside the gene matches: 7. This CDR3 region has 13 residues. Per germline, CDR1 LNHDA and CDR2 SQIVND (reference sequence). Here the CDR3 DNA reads TGTGCCAGTAGTCACCCAACAGGGGTTACGCAGTATTTT. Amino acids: CASSHPTGVTQYF.

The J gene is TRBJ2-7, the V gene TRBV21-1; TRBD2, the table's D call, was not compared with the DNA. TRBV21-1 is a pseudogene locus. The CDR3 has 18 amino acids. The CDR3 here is CASSKSYHRVVKSYEQYF. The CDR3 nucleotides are TGTGCCAGCAGCAAATCTTATCATCGCGTTGTAAAGTCCTACGAGCAGTACTTC.

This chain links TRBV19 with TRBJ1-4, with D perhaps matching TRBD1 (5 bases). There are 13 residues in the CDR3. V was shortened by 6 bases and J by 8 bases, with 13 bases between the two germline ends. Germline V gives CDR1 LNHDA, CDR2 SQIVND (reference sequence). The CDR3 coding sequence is TGTGCCAGTAGAGGGGAGGAGGGAGAAAAACTGTTTTTT. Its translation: CASRGEEGEKLFF.

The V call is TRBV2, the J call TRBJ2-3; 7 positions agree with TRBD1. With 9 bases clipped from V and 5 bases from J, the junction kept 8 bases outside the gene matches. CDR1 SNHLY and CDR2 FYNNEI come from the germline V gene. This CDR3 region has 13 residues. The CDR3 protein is CASKGAIKDTQYF. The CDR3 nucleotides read TGTGCCAGTAAGGGGGCGATTAAAGATACGCAGTATTTT.

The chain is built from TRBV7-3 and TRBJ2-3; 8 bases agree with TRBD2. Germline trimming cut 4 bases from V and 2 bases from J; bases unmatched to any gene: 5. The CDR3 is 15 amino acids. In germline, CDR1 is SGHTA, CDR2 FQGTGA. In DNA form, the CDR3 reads TGTGCCAGCAGCTCGACGGGGGGGGACACAGATACGCAGTATTTT. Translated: CASSSTGGDTDTQYF. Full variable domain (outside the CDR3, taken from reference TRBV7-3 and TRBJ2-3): GAGVSQTPSNKVTEKGKYVELRCDPISGHTALYWYRQSLGQGPEFLIYFQGTGAADDSGLPNDRFFAVRPEGSVSTLKIQRTERGDSAVYLCASSSTGGDTDTQYFGPGTRLTVL.

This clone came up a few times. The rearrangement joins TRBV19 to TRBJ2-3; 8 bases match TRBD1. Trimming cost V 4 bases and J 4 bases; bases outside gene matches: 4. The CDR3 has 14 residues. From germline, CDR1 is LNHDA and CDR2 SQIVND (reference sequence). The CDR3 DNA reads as TGTGCCAGTAGTACAGGACAGGGACCAGATACGCAGTATTTT. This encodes CASSTGQGPDTQYF.

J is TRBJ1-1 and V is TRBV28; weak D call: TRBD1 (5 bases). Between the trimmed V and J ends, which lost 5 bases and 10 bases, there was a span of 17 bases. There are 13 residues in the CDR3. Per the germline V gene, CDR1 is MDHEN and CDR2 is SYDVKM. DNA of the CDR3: TGTGCCAGCAGTCTGACGGGGGTTGGACTAGCTTTCTTT. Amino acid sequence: CASSLTGVGLAFF.

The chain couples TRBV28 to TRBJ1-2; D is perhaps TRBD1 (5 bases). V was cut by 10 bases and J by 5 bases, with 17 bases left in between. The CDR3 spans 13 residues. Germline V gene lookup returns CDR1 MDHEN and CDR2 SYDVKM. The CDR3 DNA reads TGTGCCACACGGACTGGGGGGAAATATGGCTACACCTTC. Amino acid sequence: CATRTGGKYGYTF.

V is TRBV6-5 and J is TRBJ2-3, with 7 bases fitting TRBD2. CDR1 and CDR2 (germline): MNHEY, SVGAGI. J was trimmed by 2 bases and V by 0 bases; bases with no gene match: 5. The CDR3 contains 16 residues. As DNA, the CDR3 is TGTGCCAGCAGTTACTCCCCTAGCGGACTCACAGATACGCAGTATTTT. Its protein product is CASSYSPSGLTDTQYF.